These 19 T cell receptor beta chains originate from one sample sequenced in a study of a mutant IDH1 vaccine in newly diagnosed glioma. The method was immunoSEQ multiplex PCR; TCRdb's version includes in-frame clones alone and lacks a portion of them. The data contain some 63,000 clones, about 73% of them singletons. For these TCRs, the target antigens are not known. Noted time point: week 35, safety follow-up. Every vaccination contained 300 ug of the mutant IDH1 20-mer peptide and was paired with topical imiquimod. Here the sequenced sample was PBMCs, taken from a glioma patient whose treatment included an IDH1 peptide vaccine. Receptor source: a man aged 50 to 59 with glioma.

The chain couples TRBV5-1 to TRBJ1-2, with D tentatively TRBD1 (6 bases). Germline CDR1 is SGHRS and CDR2 is YFSETQ. Trimming took off 4 bases at V and 3 bases at J, with 16 bases between the two ends. The CDR3 is 15 residues long. CDR3 nucleotides: TGCGCCAGCAGCCCGGTGGGGGGCGCCGACTATGGCTACACCTTC. Protein sequence: CASSPVGGADYGYTF. The full variable domain, completed using reference TRBV5-1 and TRBJ1-2, is KAGVTQTPRYLIKTRGQQVTLSCSPISGHRSVSWYQQTPGQGLQFLFEYFSETQRNKGNFPGRFSGRQFSNSRSEMNVSTLELGDSALYLCASSPVGGADYGYTFGSGTRLTVV.

This sequence joins TRBV10-2 and TRBJ1-1; no clear D gene. CDR3 length: 14 residues. The V end lost 3 bases, the J end lost 0 bases, and 8 bases lay between the germline ends. Germline loops: CDR1 WSHSY, CDR2 SAAADI. The CDR3 reads CASSDNTVNTEAFF. For the CDR3, the DNA is TGCGCCAGCAGTGATAACACAGTGAACACTGAAGCTTTCTTT.

This clone was seen only once. J is TRBJ2-1 and V is TRBV29-1; 7 bases map to TRBD2. There are 12 residues in the CDR3. Germline V CDR1 and CDR2: SQVTM, ANQGSEA. Trimming at V came to 4 bases and at J to 6 bases, leaving 3 bases not matched to a gene. The CDR3 nucleotides read TGCAGCGTTGCAGCGGGGAGCAATGAGCAGTTCTTC. Its translation: CSVAAGSNEQFF.

This clone was counted a few times. This sequence joins TRBV30 and TRBJ2-2; 7 nucleotides line up with TRBD1. Germline CDR1 reads GTSNPN; CDR2 reads SVGIG (reference sequence). With V trimmed by 0 bases and J by 8 bases, 3 bases remained unmatched. This CDR3 is 13 amino acids long. As DNA, the CDR3 is TGTGCCTGGAGTGTAAAGGGGGCGGGGGAGCTGTTTTTT. Amino acids: CAWSVKGAGELFF.

CDR3: CAWSIIGGETQYF. DNA for the CDR3: TGTGCCTGGAGCATAATTGGTGGGGAGACCCAGTACTTC. V gene TRBV30 combines with J gene TRBJ2-5, with D uncertain. CDR1 is GTSNPN and CDR2 is SVGIG in the germline V gene (reference sequence). V lost 3 bases and J lost 5, with 13 bases in between. This CDR3 has 13 amino acids.

This clone was counted once. V usage is TRBV18 and J usage is TRBJ2-1; D gene unclear. The length of the CDR3 is 15 residues. The V end was cut by 1 base, the J end by 0 bases, with 7 bases between. The germline V gene has CDR1 KGHSH and CDR2 LQKENI. CDR3 residues: CASSPLQSSYNEQFF. The CDR3 nucleotides are TGTGCCAGCTCACCACTACAAAGCTCCTACAATGAGCAGTTCTTC.

Concerning this clone itself: A much larger clonotype is one base distant, so this may be a read error. V and J are TRBV7-6 and TRBJ2-2; D gene unclear. The CDR3 sequence is 12 residues long. Germline values: CDR1 SGHVS, CDR2 FNYEAQ. Trimming stripped 5 bases from V and 2 bases from J, with 3 bases between. The CDR3 reads CASSPNTGELFF. As DNA, the CDR3 is TGTGCCAGCAGCCCAAACACCGGGGAGCTGTTTTTT.

This clone has at least ten counts. The J gene is TRBJ1-3, the V gene TRBV5-4; D not certain. Deletions cut 4 bases from V and 4 bases from J, with 12 bases between. The length of the CDR3 is 14 residues. CDR1 and CDR2 from the germline V gene are SGHNT and YYREEE (reference sequence). Here the CDR3 DNA reads TGTGCCAGCAGCGTGGTGGGGTCCGGAAACACCATATATTTT. It encodes CASSVVGSGNTIYF.

The CDR3 nucleotides read TGTGCCAGCAGCCAAGGGGGTACTAATGAAAAACTGTTTTTT. Its protein product is CASSQGGTNEKLFF. This chain links TRBV5-6 with TRBJ1-4; D perhaps matches TRBD1 (6 bases). Per the germline V gene, CDR1 is SGHDT and CDR2 is YYEEEE. Deletions cut 4 bases from V and 2 bases from J, with 9 bases between. This CDR3 is 14 amino acids long.

The V call is TRBV30, the J call TRBJ2-3; the D gene is possibly TRBD1 (6 bases). Germline V CDR1 and CDR2: GTSNPN, SVGIG (reference sequence). The CDR3 extends over 15 amino acids. The V end was cut by 3 bases, the J end by 5 bases, with 18 bases between. This CDR3 reads CAWSLSYRDGDTQYF. For the CDR3, the DNA is TGTGCCTGGAGCTTGTCTTACAGGGATGGAGATACGCAGTATTTT.

The genes are TRBV29-1 and TRBJ2-6, with 9 bases lining up with TRBD1. CDR3 length: 20 residues. The V gene's germline CDR1 is SQVTM and CDR2 ANQGSEA. V shed 5 bases, J shed 0 bases, and the junction held 17 bases outside the gene matches. The CDR3 DNA reads TGCAGCGTTCCCGGTCCCCCGGGACAGGGACTTATCTCTGGGGCCAACGTCCTGACTTTC. The encoded protein is CSVPGPPGQGLISGANVLTF.

V is TRBV5-1 and J is TRBJ2-3; 8 bases are shared with TRBD2. Per the germline V gene, CDR1 is SGHRS and CDR2 is YFSETQ. The CDR3 sequence is 15 residues long. The ends lost 6 bases at V and 2 bases at J; junction bases unmatched: 8. This chain's CDR3 is CASTRGGALTDTQYF. The DNA for the CDR3 is TGCGCCAGCACCCGGGGGGGTGCGCTCACAGATACGCAGTATTTT.

The chain links TRBV6-1 to TRBJ1-2; TRBD1 is a possible D gene (5 bases). CDR3 size: 12 residues. Germline-derived CDR1 and CDR2 are MNHNS and SASEGT. The V and J ends lost 5 bases and 5 bases respectively, with 9 bases between them. The CDR3 nucleotides are TGTGCCAGCAGTACCCGACAGTATGGCTACACCTTC. Translating it yields CASSTRQYGYTF.

The rearrangement uses TRBV7-2 and TRBJ2-7; D perhaps matches TRBD1 (7 bases). V lost 5 bases and J lost 3, with 14 bases in between. This CDR3 is 14 amino acids long. Germline lookup yields CDR1 SGHTA and CDR2 FQGNSA. The CDR3 DNA is TGTGCCAGCAGCCCGGGGGACAGAATCTACGAGCAGTACTTC. Translated, it gives CASSPGDRIYEQYF. Supplemented by reference TRBV7-2 and TRBJ2-7, the full variable domain reads GAGVSQSPSNKVTEKGKDVELRCDPISGHTALYWYRQSLGQGLEFLIYFQGNSAPDKSGLPSDRFSAERTGGSVSTLTIQRTQQEDSAVYLCASSPGDRIYEQYFGPGTRLTVT.

The chain joins TRBV30 to TRBJ2-5; D call uncertain. Looked up from germline, CDR1 is GTSNPN and CDR2 is SVGIG (reference sequence). The CDR3 consists of 13 residues. V lost 0 bases to trimming and J lost 6 bases, with 11 bases between them. CDR3 nucleotides: TGTGCCTGGAGTGTAAGTGTATGGCAGACCCAGTACTTC. Translation gives CAWSVSVWQTQYF.

The rearrangement uses TRBV30 and TRBJ2-1; tentatively, D is TRBD1 (5 bases). V was cut by 4 bases and J by 3 bases, with 13 bases left in between. The CDR3 sequence is 14 residues long. In germline, CDR1 is GTSNPN, CDR2 SVGIG (reference sequence). In nucleotides, the CDR3 is TGTGCCTGGAATTCAGGTAGGGGCTACAATGAGCAGTTCTTC. This gives the protein CAWNSGRGYNEQFF.

The chain links TRBV30 to TRBJ2-7; a weak D match, TRBD1 (5 bases). Trimming removed 4 bases from V and 3 bases from J, with 19 bases in between. The CDR3 is 15 residues long. Germline loops: CDR1 GTSNPN, CDR2 SVGIG (reference sequence). CDR3 residues: CAWKFGQGWFYEQYF. In DNA form, the CDR3 reads TGTGCCTGGAAATTTGGGCAGGGATGGTTCTACGAGCAGTACTTC. Looking up the rest from reference TRBV30 and TRBJ2-7 gives the full variable domain: SQTIHQWPATLVQPVGSPLSLECTVEGTSNPNLYWYRQAAGRGLQLLFYSVGIGQISSEVPQNLSASRPQDRQFILSSKKLLLSDSGFYLCAWKFGQGWFYEQYFGPGTRLTVT.

This sequence joins TRBV27 and TRBJ2-7; D is possibly TRBD1 (6 bases). The germline V gene encodes CDR1 MNHEY and CDR2 SMNVEV (reference sequence). The CDR3 sequence is 13 residues long. The germline V and J ends were trimmed by 2 bases and 5 bases, with 10 bases remaining between them. In DNA, the CDR3 is TGTGCCAGCAGTTTAACAGGGAGCCACGAGCAGTACTTC. It codes for CASSLTGSHEQYF.

This clone was seen once. The V gene is TRBV2, the J gene TRBJ1-2; D might be TRBD1 (6 bases). The CDR3 spans 13 residues. The germline V gene encodes CDR1 SNHLY and CDR2 FYNNEI. V lost 6 bases and J 6 bases, leaving 14 bases between the germline ends. CDR3: CASSPMDSHGYTF. CDR3 nucleotides: TGTGCCAGCAGCCCTATGGACAGCCATGGCTACACCTTC.